A single sample is the source of the 15 T cell receptor beta chains below, sequenced in a study of CD8 T cells in ankylosing spondylitis. TCRdb recomputed calls from the 5' RACE reads with MiXCR, one row per CDR3 protein. Here the sample spans under 200,000 distinct CDR3 sequences, approximately 9% being singletons. The sample was blood, either unsorted or a sorted T cell fraction (not recorded which). The receptors derive from a female donor with ankylosing spondylitis or in good health (not recorded which).

This clonotype was counted only a few times. The V gene is TRBV28, the J gene TRBJ2-3; the match to TRBD2 covers 8 bases. CDR1 is MDHEN, CDR2 SYDVKM, per germline. The CDR3 contains 14 residues. V dropped 10 bases and J dropped 6; count of bases not matched to a gene: 12. The CDR3 reads CATARAAGADTQYF. The DNA for the CDR3 is TGTGCCACCGCACGGGCAGCGGGAGCCGATACGCAGTATTTT. Full variable domain (rest looked up from reference TRBV28 and TRBJ2-3): DVKVTQSSRYLVKRTGEKVFLECVQDMDHENMFWYRQDPGLGLRLIYFSYDVKMKEKGDIPEGYSVSREKKERFSLILESASTNQTSMYLCATARAAGADTQYFGPGTRLTVL.

The V and J genes are TRBV6-1 and TRBJ1-6; no definite D call. The V end was cut by 7 bases, the J end by 11 bases, with 24 bases between. This CDR3 spans 16 amino acids. Germline V CDR1 and CDR2: MNHNS, SASEGT. The CDR3 region is CASTPGGSSGSPPLHF. CDR3 nucleotides: TGTGCCAGCACCCCCGGAGGTAGCAGCGGAAGCCCACCCCTCCACTTT.

CDR3 DNA: TGCAGTGCTAGAGATCTACTAGCGGACGCCTACGAGCAGTACTTC. The encoded protein is CSARDLLADAYEQYF. The chain recombines TRBV20-1 with TRBJ2-7, with 8 bases matching TRBD2. The CDR3 runs to 15 residues. CDR1 and CDR2 (germline): DFQATT, SNEGSKA (reference sequence). Trimming took 0 bases from V and 2 from J; bases not matched to a gene: 6.

This sequence joins TRBV27 and TRBJ2-5; 12 positions match TRBD2. The CDR3 contains 17 residues. CDR1 is MNHEY, CDR2 SMNVEV, per germline (reference sequence). Trimming cost V 4 bases and J 4 bases; bases outside gene matches: 10. CDR3 sequence (DNA): TGTGCCAGCAGTTATCTAGCGGGAGGGCAGGAAAGAGAGACCCAGTACTTC. It translates to CASSYLAGGQERETQYF.

This rearrangement joins TRBV9 to TRBJ2-5; weak D call: TRBD2 (7 bases). Trimming cost V 5 bases and J 2 bases, with 16 bases left between them. Germline V gives CDR1 SGDLS, CDR2 YYNGEE. The CDR3 runs 15 residues. CDR3 DNA: TGTGCCAGCAGACGAGGGGGGGGTGGGCAAGAGACCCAGTACTTC. Protein: CASRRGGGGQETQYF.

This clonotype was seen a handful of times. The chain uses TRBV19 and TRBJ2-2; weak D call: TRBD1 (5 bases). The CDR3 is made up of 15 amino acids. Trimming pared 10 bases from V and 5 bases from J, leaving 20 bases between. In germline, CDR1 is LNHDA, CDR2 SQIVND (reference sequence). The CDR3 sequence: CATSPRSDRTGELFF. CDR3 DNA: TGTGCCACCAGCCCAAGGTCAGACAGAACCGGGGAGCTGTTTTTT.

This clonotype was seen only a few times. V and J are TRBV6-5 and TRBJ2-5, with D perhaps TRBD2 (6 bases). CDR1 is MNHEY, CDR2 SVGAGI, per germline. The CDR3 is 12 amino acids. CDR3 protein: CATRMEGETQYF. The CDR3 DNA is TGTGCGACGCGAATGGAGGGCGAGACCCAGTACTTC.

This clonotype has a handful of counts. The CDR3 DNA reads TGTGCCAGCAGTTGGACAGGGGGGGACGAGCAGTACTTC. Translating it yields CASSWTGGDEQYF. V is TRBV12-3 or TRBV12-4 and J is TRBJ2-7; TRBD1 agrees at 10 bases. Unmatched junction bases numbered 2, after V lost 4 bases and J lost 5 bases. This CDR3 spans 13 amino acids.

The chain is built from TRBV6-2 or TRBV6-3 and TRBJ1-2; a weak D match, TRBD1 (6 bases). CDR3 length equals 13 residues. V gave up 0 bases and J gave up 8 bases, with 10 bases separating them. Germline V gene sequence: CDR1 MNHEY, CDR2 SVGEGT. The CDR3: CASSYSNRDGYTF. For the CDR3, the DNA is TGTGCCAGCAGTTACTCGAACAGGGACGGCTACACCTTC.

This clonotype was picked up many times. V and J are TRBV14 and TRBJ2-1, with TRBD2 identical over 8 bases. V shed 5 bases and J 8 bases; nucleotides not matched to a gene: 8. Germline lookup yields CDR1 SGHDN and CDR2 FVKESK. This CDR3 has 14 residues. CDR3 coding DNA: TGTGCCAGCAGCGGGGGTAGCGGGATGGATGAGCAGTTCTTC. Its protein is CASSGGSGMDEQFF.

This clonotype has just one count. This chain joins TRBV19 and TRBJ2-5, with D perhaps matching TRBD2 (5 bases). This CDR3 comprises 15 residues. Germline-derived CDR1 and CDR2 are LNHDA and SQIVND (reference sequence). Trimming removed 3 bases at V and 3 bases at J, with 14 bases between. CDR3 loop: CASSILAGRKETQYF. CDR3 DNA sequence: TGTGCCAGTAGTATTCTAGCCGGCCGTAAAGAGACCCAGTACTTC.

The CDR3 coding sequence is TGTGCCACCAGTTATAAGAGGTACAATGAGCAGTTCTTC. Protein: CATSYKRYNEQFF. The chain joins TRBV15 to TRBJ2-1, with D hard to call. This CDR3 is built from 13 residues. Trimming took 6 bases from V and 4 from J, leaving 10 bases between them. CDR1 is LNHNV, CDR2 YYDKDF, per germline (reference sequence).

This clonotype was picked up a small number of times. The rearrangement links TRBV6-2 or TRBV6-3 to TRBJ2-1; 9 bases map to TRBD2. Germline assignment: CDR1 MNHEY and CDR2 SVGEGT. There are 17 residues in the CDR3. The V and J ends lost 2 bases and 6 bases, in that order; junction bases with no gene match: 11. As DNA, the CDR3 is TGTGCCAGCAGTTACGGTACCGGGACTAGCCGATTCAATGAGCAGTTCTTC. Its protein is CASSYGTGTSRFNEQFF.

This clonotype was counted once. V is TRBV5-1 and J is TRBJ1-2, with D uncertain. The CDR3 loop spans 13 amino acids. Germline V gene data show CDR1 as SGHRS and CDR2 as YFSETQ. Trimming pared 3 bases from V and 6 bases from J, leaving 12 bases between. The CDR3 DNA reads as TGCGCCAGCAGCTATAATCCGGTGGATGGCTACACCTTC. Its translation is CASSYNPVDGYTF.

The chain is built from TRBV27 and TRBJ1-1, with TRBD1 identical over 10 bases. V gave up 6 bases and J gave up 5 bases; unmatched junction bases: 6. This CDR3 comprises 14 residues. The V gene's germline CDR1 is MNHEY and CDR2 SMNVEV (reference sequence). Here the CDR3 reads CASRWTGGNTEAFF. The CDR3 region has the DNA TGTGCCAGCAGATGGACAGGGGGTAATACTGAAGCTTTCTTT.